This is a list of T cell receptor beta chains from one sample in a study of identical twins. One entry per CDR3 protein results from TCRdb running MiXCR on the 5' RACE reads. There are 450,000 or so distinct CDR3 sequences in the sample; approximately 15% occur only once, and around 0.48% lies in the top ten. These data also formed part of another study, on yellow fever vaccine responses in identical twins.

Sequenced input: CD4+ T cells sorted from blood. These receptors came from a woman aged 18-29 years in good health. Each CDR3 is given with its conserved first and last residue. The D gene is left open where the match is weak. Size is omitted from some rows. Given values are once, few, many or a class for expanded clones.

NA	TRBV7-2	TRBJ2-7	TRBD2	CASSLGRTSGYYEQYF	TGTGCCAGCAGCTTAGGAAGGACTAGCGGGTACTACGAGCAGTACTTC
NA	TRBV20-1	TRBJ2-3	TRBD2	CSAFPFSGGNSDTQYF	TGCAGTGCTTTTCCTTTTAGCGGGGGGAATTCAGATACGCAGTATTTT
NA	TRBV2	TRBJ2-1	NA	CASSEDGGGQFF	TGTGCCAGCAGTGAAGATGGTGGCGGGCAGTTCTTC
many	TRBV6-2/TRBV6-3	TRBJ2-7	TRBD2	CASSGRTSGIYEQYF	TGTGCCAGCAGCGGGAGGACTAGCGGGATCTACGAGCAGTACTTC
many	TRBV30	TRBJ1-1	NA	CAWSVLAGPEAFF	TGTGCCTGGAGTGTACTGGCAGGGCCTGAAGCTTTCTTT
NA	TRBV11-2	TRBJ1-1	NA	CASSLSWRGLGTEAFF	TGTGCCAGCAGCTTATCCTGGAGGGGTCTGGGCACTGAAGCTTTCTTT
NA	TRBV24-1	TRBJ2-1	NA	CATSDFRKGPSYNEQFF	TGTGCCACCAGTGATTTTAGGAAGGGCCCCTCGTACAATGAGCAGTTCTTC
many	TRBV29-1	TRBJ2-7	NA	CSVAAWDEQYF	TGCAGCGTCGCGGCGTGGGACGAGCAGTACTTC
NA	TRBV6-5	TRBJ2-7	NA	CASSYSNSGSFYEQYF	TGTGCCAGCAGTTACTCGAACTCCGGGTCATTTTACGAGCAGTACTTC
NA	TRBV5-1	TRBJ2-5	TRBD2	CASSSGLAGGSKQETQYF	TGCGCCAGCAGCTCCGGACTAGCGGGGGGGTCAAAACAAGAGACCCAGTACTTC
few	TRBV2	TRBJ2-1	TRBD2	CASIEGLTSGRTKNEQFF	TGTGCCAGCATCGAAGGTCTGACTAGCGGGAGGACGAAAAATGAGCAGTTCTTC
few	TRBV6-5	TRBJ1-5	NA	CASSYSRDSNQPQHF	TGTGCCAGCAGTTACTCGAGGGACAGCAATCAGCCCCAGCATTTT
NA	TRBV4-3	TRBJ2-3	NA	CASSQGPLASTDTQYF	TGCGCCAGCAGCCAAGGGCCCCTAGCTAGCACAGATACGCAGTATTTT
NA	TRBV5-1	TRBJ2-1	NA	CASTGTRDSYNEQFF	TGCGCCAGCACCGGGACCAGGGACTCCTACAATGAGCAGTTCTTC
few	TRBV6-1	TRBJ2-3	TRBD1	CASRGQGRDTQYF	TGTGCCAGCAGGGGACAGGGTCGCGATACGCAGTATTTT
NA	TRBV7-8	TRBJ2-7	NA	CASSLPPTAEEQYF	TGTGCCAGCAGCTTGCCCCCGACAGCGGAAGAGCAGTACTTC
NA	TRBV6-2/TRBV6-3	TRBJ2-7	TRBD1	CAVKSSGQGYEQYF	TGTGCCGTGAAGTCCTCGGGACAGGGGTACGAGCAGTACTTC
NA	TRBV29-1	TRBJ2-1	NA	CSARDRMEFF	TGCAGCGCCAGGGACCGGATGGAGTTCTTC
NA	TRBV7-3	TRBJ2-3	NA	CASSKSMRTTDTQYF	TGTGCCAGCAGCAAATCGATGAGGACTACAGATACGCAGTATTTT
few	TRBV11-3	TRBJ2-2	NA	CASSQATGSTGELFF	TGTGCCAGCAGCCAGGCCACAGGGAGCACCGGGGAGCTGTTTTTT
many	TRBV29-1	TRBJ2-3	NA	CSVEGSSRSGAQYF	TGCAGCGTTGAAGGGTCCTCACGGAGTGGTGCGCAGTATTTT
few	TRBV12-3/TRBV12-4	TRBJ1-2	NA	CASSLRGGGYGYTF	TGTGCCAGCAGTTTACGGGGAGGGGGCTATGGCTACACCTTC
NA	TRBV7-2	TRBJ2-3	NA	CASSPSRGVDTQYF	TGTGCCAGCAGCCCATCTAGGGGGGTAGATACGCAGTATTTT
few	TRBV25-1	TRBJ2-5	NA	CASSARKGADQETQYF	TGTGCCAGCAGTGCGAGGAAAGGGGCAGATCAAGAGACCCAGTACTTC
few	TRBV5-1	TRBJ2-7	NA	CASSWDGTYEQYF	TGCGCCAGCAGCTGGGACGGAACCTACGAGCAGTACTTC
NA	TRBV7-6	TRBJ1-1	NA	CASSPRTRLVNTEAFF	TGTGCCAGCAGCCCACGGACAAGGCTGGTGAACACTGAAGCTTTCTTT